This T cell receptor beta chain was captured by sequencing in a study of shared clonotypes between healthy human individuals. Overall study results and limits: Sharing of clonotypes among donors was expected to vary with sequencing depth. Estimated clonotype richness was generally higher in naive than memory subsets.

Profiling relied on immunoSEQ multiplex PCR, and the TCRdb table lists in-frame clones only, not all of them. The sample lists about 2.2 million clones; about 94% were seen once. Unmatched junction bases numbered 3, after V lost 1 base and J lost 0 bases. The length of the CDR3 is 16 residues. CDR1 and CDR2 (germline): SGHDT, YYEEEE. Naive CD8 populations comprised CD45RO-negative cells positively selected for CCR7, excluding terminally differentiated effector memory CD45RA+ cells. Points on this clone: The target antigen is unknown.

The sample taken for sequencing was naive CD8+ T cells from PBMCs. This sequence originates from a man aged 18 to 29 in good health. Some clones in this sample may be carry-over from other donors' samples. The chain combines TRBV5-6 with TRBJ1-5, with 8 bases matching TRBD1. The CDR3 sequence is CASSLRGQASNQPQHF. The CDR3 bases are TGTGCCAGCAGCTTGAGGGGACAGGCTAGCAATCAGCCCCAGCATTTT.